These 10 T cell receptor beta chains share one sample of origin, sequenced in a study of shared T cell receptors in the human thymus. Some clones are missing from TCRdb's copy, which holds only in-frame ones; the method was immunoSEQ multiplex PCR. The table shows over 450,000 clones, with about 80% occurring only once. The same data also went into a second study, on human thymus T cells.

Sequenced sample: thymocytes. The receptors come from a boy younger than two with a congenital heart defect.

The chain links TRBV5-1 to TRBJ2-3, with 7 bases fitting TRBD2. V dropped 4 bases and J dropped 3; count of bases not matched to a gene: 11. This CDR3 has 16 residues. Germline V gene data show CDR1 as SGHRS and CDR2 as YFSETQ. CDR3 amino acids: CASSDGTFSGTDTQYF. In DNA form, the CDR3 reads TGCGCCAGCAGCGACGGGACTTTTAGCGGGACAGATACGCAGTATTTT. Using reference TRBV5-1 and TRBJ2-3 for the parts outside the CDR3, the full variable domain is KAGVTQTPRYLIKTRGQQVTLSCSPISGHRSVSWYQQTPGQGLQFLFEYFSETQRNKGNFPGRFSGRQFSNSRSEMNVSTLELGDSALYLCASSDGTFSGTDTQYFGPGTRLTVL.

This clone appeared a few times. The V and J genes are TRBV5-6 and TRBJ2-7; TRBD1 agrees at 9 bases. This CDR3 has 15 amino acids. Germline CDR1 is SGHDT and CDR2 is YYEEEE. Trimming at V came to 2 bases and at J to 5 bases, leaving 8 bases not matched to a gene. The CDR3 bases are TGTGCCAGCAGCTTAGGGACAGGGTTCGTTGACGAGCAGTACTTC. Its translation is CASSLGTGFVDEQYF.

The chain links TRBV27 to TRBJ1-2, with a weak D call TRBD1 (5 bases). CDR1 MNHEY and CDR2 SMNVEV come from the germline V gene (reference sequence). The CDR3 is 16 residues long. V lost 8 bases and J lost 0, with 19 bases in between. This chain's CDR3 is CASSRTGDLANYGYTF. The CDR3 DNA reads TGTGCCAGCTCCAGAACGGGGGACTTAGCTAACTATGGCTACACCTTC.

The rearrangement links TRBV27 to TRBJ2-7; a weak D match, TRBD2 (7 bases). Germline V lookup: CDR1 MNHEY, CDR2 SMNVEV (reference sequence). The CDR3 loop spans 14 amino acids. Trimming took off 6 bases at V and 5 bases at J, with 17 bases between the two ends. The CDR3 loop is CASSPLGGGNEQYF. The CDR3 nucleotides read TGTGCCAGCAGCCCTCTGGGGGGGGGCAACGAGCAGTACTTC.

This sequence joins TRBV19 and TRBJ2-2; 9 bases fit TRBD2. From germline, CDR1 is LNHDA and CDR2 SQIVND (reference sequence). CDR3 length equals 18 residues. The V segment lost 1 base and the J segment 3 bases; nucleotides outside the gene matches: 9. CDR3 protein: CASSIAGSGRRDTGELFF. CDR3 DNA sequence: TGTGCCAGTAGTATAGCCGGGAGCGGGAGGCGGGACACCGGGGAGCTGTTTTTT.

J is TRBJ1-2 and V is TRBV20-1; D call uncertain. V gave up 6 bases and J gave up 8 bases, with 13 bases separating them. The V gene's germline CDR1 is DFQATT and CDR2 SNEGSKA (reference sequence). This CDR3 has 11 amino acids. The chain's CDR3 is CSAKREFGYTF. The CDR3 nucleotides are TGCAGTGCCAAGAGGGAATTCGGCTACACCTTC.

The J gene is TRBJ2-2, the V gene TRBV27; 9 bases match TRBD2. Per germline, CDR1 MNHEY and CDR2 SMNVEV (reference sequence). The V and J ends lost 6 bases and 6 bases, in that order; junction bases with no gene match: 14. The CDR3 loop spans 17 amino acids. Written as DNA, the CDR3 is TGTGCCAGCAGCCCAGCACTTAGCGGGGGCGGGGCCGGGGAGCTGTTTTTT. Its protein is CASSPALSGGGAGELFF.

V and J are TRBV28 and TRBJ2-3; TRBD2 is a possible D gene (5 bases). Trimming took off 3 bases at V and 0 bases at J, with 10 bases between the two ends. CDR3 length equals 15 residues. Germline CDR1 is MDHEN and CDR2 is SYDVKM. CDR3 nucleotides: TGTGCCAGCAGTTTTTGGGGAGCTAGCACAGATACGCAGTATTTT. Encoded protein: CASSFWGASTDTQYF.

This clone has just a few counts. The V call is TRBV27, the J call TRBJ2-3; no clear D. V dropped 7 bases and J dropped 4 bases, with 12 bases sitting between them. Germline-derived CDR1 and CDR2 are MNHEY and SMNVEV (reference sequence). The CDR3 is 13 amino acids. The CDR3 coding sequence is TGTGCCAGCATGCCGCGGCGGCCAGATACGCAGTATTTT. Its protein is CASMPRRPDTQYF.

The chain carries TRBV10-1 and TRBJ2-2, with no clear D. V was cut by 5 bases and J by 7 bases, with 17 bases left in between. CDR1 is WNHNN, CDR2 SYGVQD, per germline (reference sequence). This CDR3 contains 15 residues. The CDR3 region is CASSSPSRNRGELFF. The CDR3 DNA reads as TGCGCCAGCAGTTCCCCGTCTAGAAATCGCGGGGAGCTGTTTTTT.